A selection of T cell receptor beta chains follows, all from one sample in a study of cytomegalovirus exposure and HLA in healthy donors. This table comes from immunoSEQ multiplex PCR, and its TCRdb copy is limited to in-frame clones, with some not included. The sample holds roughly 330,000 clones, about 90% seen once. Sequences were obtained from PBMCs. The receptors were sampled from a woman in her twenties or thirties in good health and CMV-seropositive. The CDR3 runs from the conserved cysteine through the conserved F or W. A D gene is named only where the DNA matches it firmly. Size tells how often a clone was seen (once, few, many) or the class of an expanded clone, and some rows leave it out.

>NA|NA|TRBJ1-1|TRBV7-9
TGTGCCAGCAGCTCAAGGACACTGAACACTGAAGCTTTCTTT
CASSSRTLNTEAFF
>NA|NA|TRBJ1-6|TRBV11-1
TGTGCCAGCAGCATGGACACGGTCTCCTATAATTCACCCCTCCACTTT
CASSMDTVSYNSPLHF
>NA|TRBD1|TRBJ2-2|TRBV7-9
TGTGCCAGCAGCTTAGAGGACAGGGTCGACACCGGGGAGCTGTTTTTT
CASSLEDRVDTGELFF
>NA|TRBD1|TRBJ1-5|TRBV23-1
TGCGCCAGCAGTCAATTCCTCGGTACAGGGGACAATCAGCCCCAGCATTTT
CASSQFLGTGDNQPQHF
>NA|NA|TRBJ2-7|TRBV18
TGTGCCAGCTCACCGATCCCTCGCGAGCAGTACTTC
CASSPIPREQYF
>NA|NA|TRBJ1-2|TRBV9
TGTGCCAGCAGCGGCCTGCCGGGGGCGGGCTATGGCTACACCTTC
CASSGLPGAGYGYTF
>NA|NA|TRBJ2-5|TRBV30
TGTGCCTGGAGTGTAGTGAAAGAGACCCAGTACTTC
CAWSVVKETQYF
>NA|TRBD1|TRBJ1-1|TRBV7-9
TGTGCCAGCAGCTTAGGGGACAGGGGGAACACTGAAGCTTTCTTT
CASSLGDRGNTEAFF
>NA|NA|TRBJ1-2|TRBV15
TGTGCCACCAGCAGGTCCGGGTCAGGGGCCTATGGCTACACCTTC
CATSRSGSGAYGYTF
>NA|TRBD2|TRBJ2-5|TRBV7-7
TGTGCCAGCAGCCCCGGTCCCCTAGCGGGGGGGGAGACCCAGTACTTC
CASSPGPLAGGETQYF
>NA|TRBD1|TRBJ1-4|TRBV4-2
TGTGCCAGCAGCCAAGGATCCGGGACAGTTAATGAAAAACTGTTTTTT
CASSQGSGTVNEKLFF
>NA|NA|TRBJ2-3|TRBV2
TGTGCCAGCAGTGAACGGACGCGTAGGACCACAGATACGCAGTATTTT
CASSERTRRTTDTQYF
>NA|TRBD2|TRBJ2-1|TRBV15
TGTGCCACGACAAGACTAGCGGGGTTTAATGAGCAGTTCTTC
CATTRLAGFNEQFF
>NA|TRBD2|TRBJ2-3|TRBV27
TGTGCCAGCAGCCCCGGGGAGGGACCTAATACGCAGTATTTT
CASSPGEGPNTQYF
>NA|NA|TRBJ2-5|TRBV5-4
TGTGCCAGCAGAAGGACAGACCAAGAGACCCAGTACTTC
CASRRTDQETQYF
>NA|TRBD1|TRBJ1-4|TRBV29-1
TGCAGCGTAGGGACAGGCCCGGTGGATGAAAAACTGTTTTTT
CSVGTGPVDEKLFF
>NA|NA|TRBJ2-7|TRBV28
TGTGCCAGCAGTTTATTAGGATCCCGGGGAACCTACGAGCAGTACTTC
CASSLLGSRGTYEQYF
>NA|NA|TRBJ2-4|TRBV4-1
TGCGCCAGCAGGGGACAAACCAAAAACATTCAGTACTTC
CASRGQTKNIQYF
>NA|NA|TRBJ1-2|TRBV7-9
TGTGCCAGCAGCCCTACCTCTGGCAGGGTAGACTATGGCTACACCTTC
CASSPTSGRVDYGYTF
>NA|TRBD1|TRBJ2-1|TRBV19
TGTGCCAGTAGTATAATGTTAGGACAGGGGCACAATGAGCAGTTCTTC
CASSIMLGQGHNEQFF
>NA|NA|TRBJ1-2|TRBV14
TGTGCCAGCAGCCAAGGAGGAGGCTACACCTTC
CASSQGGGYTF
>NA|NA|TRBJ2-7|TRBV30
TGTGCCTGGAAGATGGTCAGGGGCCACGAGCAGTACTTC
CAWKMVRGHEQYF
>NA|NA|TRBJ2-7|TRBV19
TGTGCCAGTAGTTTCGGAACCTACGAGCAGTACTTC
CASSFGTYEQYF
>NA|TRBD1|TRBJ1-5|TRBV4-1
TGCGCCAGCAGCCAAGATCCCACAGGGGGGTATAGCAATCAGCCCCAGCATTTT
CASSQDPTGGYSNQPQHF
>NA|TRBD1|TRBJ1-2|TRBV28
TGTGCCAGCAGTCTGACAGGGAACTATGGCTACACCTTC
CASSLTGNYGYTF
>NA|NA|TRBJ2-7|TRBV11-2
TGTGCCAGCAGCTTAGTGGACAGACCCTACGAGCAGTACTTC
CASSLVDRPYEQYF
>once|TRBD2|TRBJ2-7|TRBV19
TGTGCCAGTAGTGCGAGTCTCGGGGGGGCTCCCTACGAGCAGTACTTC
CASSASLGGAPYEQYF
>NA|NA|TRBJ1-1|TRBV9
TGTGCCAGCAGGCCAAGCGTAGGGGGGAACACTGAAGCTTTCTTT
CASRPSVGGNTEAFF
>few|TRBD2|TRBJ2-1|TRBV5-1
TGCGCCAGCAGCCTCCACGGACTAGCGGGAGATGATGAGCAGTTCTTC
CASSLHGLAGDDEQFF
>NA|NA|TRBJ2-7|TRBV4-1
TGCGCCAGCAGCCCCATCCCAGAATCTACCGAGCAGTACTTC
CASSPIPESTEQYF
>NA|NA|TRBJ2-7|TRBV9
TGTGCCAGCAGCGTAGGAGGGGGGGATCTCGGCTACGAGCAGTACTTC
CASSVGGGDLGYEQYF
>NA|NA|TRBJ1-3|TRBV6-5
TGTGCCAGCCGGGACGGATACTCTGGAAACACCATATATTTT
CASRDGYSGNTIYF
>NA|NA|TRBJ2-5|TRBV2
TGTGCCAGCAGTCTACTAGACTTGTCGACGGTCAAAGAGACCCAGTACTTC
CASSLLDLSTVKETQYF
>few|TRBD1|TRBJ1-2|TRBV6-5
TGTGCCAGCAGCCGTGGACAGGACTATGGCTACACCTTC
CASSRGQDYGYTF
>NA|TRBD2|TRBJ2-3|TRBV15
TGTGCCACCAGCAGGACTAGCGGGGGCACAGATACGCAGTATTTT
CATSRTSGGTDTQYF
>NA|TRBD1|TRBJ1-1|TRBV30
TGTGCCTGGGACAGACAGGGGTACACTGAAGCTTTCTTT
CAWDRQGYTEAFF
>NA|NA|TRBJ1-4|TRBV19
TGTGCCAGTAGTATGAGTGAAAAACTGTTTTTT
CASSMSEKLFF
>NA|NA|TRBJ2-5|TRBV15
TGTGCCACCAGCAGAGATCCCCAGGGACAAGAGACCCAGTACTTC
CATSRDPQGQETQYF
>NA|NA|TRBJ2-7|TRBV10-3
TGTGCCATCAGTGATCAGACGGCTTACGAGCAGTACTTC
CAISDQTAYEQYF
>once|TRBD1|TRBJ2-5|TRBV7-3
TGTGCCAGCAGCTCCAACAGGGGGCAGGGGGAGACCCAGTACTTC
CASSSNRGQGETQYF
>NA|NA|TRBJ1-2|TRBV4-1
TGCGCCAGCAGCCAAGATTTAGAGACGCCCTGGGAGGGCTATGGCTACACCTTC
CASSQDLETPWEGYGYTF
>NA|NA|TRBJ1-5|TRBV5-4
TGTGCCAGCAGCTTGGACCCTCATCAGCCCCAGCATTTT
CASSLDPHQPQHF